Presented here are 6 T cell receptor beta chains from one specimen sequenced in a study of T-cell reconstitution after alpha-beta-depleted transplantation in children. Construction of the TCRbeta library involved unique molecular identifiers. MiXCR, run by TCRdb on the PCR reads, gives a single entry per CDR3 protein. Of just over 950,000 distinct CDR3 sequences detected, around 30% appear once; the ten largest clones hold over 25%. Sequenced here: PBMCs, mostly from graft donor cells, sampled 360 days after TCRalphabeta/CD19-depleted stem cell transplant. These receptor sequences come from a boy under two years old who had a stem cell transplant for SCID, so the T cells may come from the graft donor.

This chain joins TRBV6-2 or TRBV6-3 and TRBJ2-3; D uncertain. V was pared by 7 bases and J by 2 bases, with 10 bases between. The CDR3 extends over 13 amino acids. Germline V gives CDR1 MNHEY, CDR2 SVGEGT. CDR3 bases: TGTGCCAGCAACCGAGGCAACACAGATACGCAGTATTTT. It is translated as CASNRGNTDTQYF.

This clonotype was detected only a few times. The chain uses TRBV6-5 and TRBJ2-7, with 7 bases fitting TRBD2. Trimming at V came to 2 bases and at J to 5 bases, leaving 6 bases not matched to a gene. The germline gives CDR1 MNHEY, CDR2 SVGAGI. The CDR3 runs to 14 residues. The CDR3 DNA reads TGTGCCAGCAGTTACGCGTGGGGGGGTCACGAGCAGTACTTC. It codes for CASSYAWGGHEQYF.

The chain employs TRBV5-5 and TRBJ2-2, with 9 bases aligning to TRBD1. Trimming cost V 4 bases and J 7 bases; bases outside gene matches: 8. The CDR3 consists of 15 residues. Germline V gene sequence: CDR1 SGHKS, CDR2 YYEKEE (reference sequence). This chain's CDR3 is CASSHGQGWSGELFF. CDR3 sequence (DNA): TGTGCCAGCAGCCACGGACAGGGGTGGAGCGGGGAGCTGTTTTTT.

The chain employs TRBV4-1 and TRBJ2-5; 9 bases align to TRBD1. The V segment lost 2 bases and the J segment 6 bases; nucleotides outside the gene matches: 16. This CDR3 is 18 amino acids long. In germline, CDR1 is MGHRA, CDR2 YSYEKL. CDR3 loop: CASSQTGTGTGWLQTQYF. In DNA form, the CDR3 reads TGCGCCAGCAGCCAAACCGGGACAGGGACTGGGTGGCTGCAGACCCAGTACTTC.

The CDR3 region has the DNA TGTGCCAGCAGCGACACAGGGGCGTCCTACGAGCAGTACTTC. Its protein product is CASSDTGASYEQYF. V is TRBV7-9 and J is TRBJ2-7; TRBD1 matches at 7 bases. Germline loops: CDR1 SEHNR, CDR2 FQNEAQ (reference sequence). The V gene end was trimmed by 5 bases and the J gene end by 1 base; junction bases not matched to a gene: 5. The length of the CDR3 is 14 residues.

The chain combines TRBV7-9 with TRBJ1-4; tentative D call: TRBD1 (5 bases). The V gene lost 4 bases and the J gene lost 7 bases, with 19 bases spanning the gap. The CDR3 totals 16 residues. Looked up from germline, CDR1 is SEHNR and CDR2 is FQNEAQ (reference sequence). The chain's CDR3 is CASSSTNRGLGEKLFF. In DNA, the CDR3 is TGTGCCAGCAGCTCCACCAACCGGGGCCTGGGTGAAAAACTGTTTTTT.